These 28 T cell receptor beta chains came from one sample sequenced in a study of blood T cell repertoires in COVID-19. Profiling relied on immunoSEQ multiplex PCR, and the TCRdb table lists in-frame clones only, not all of them. The sample lists about 300,000 clones, under 90% seen once, with 3.5% to 5% in the top ten. The sequencing input was PBMCs or T cells enriched from blood (not recorded which). The receptor source for this set is a young man who had recovered from COVID-19.

CDR3: CASSGRTTGDYEQYF. The CDR3 nucleotides read TGTGCCAGCAGTGGACGGACTACTGGGGACTACGAGCAGTACTTC. The V and J genes are TRBV25-1 and TRBJ2-7, with TRBD2 as a possible D gene (6 bases). Germline assignment: CDR1 MGHDK and CDR2 SYGVNS. Trimming took 4 bases from V and 3 from J, leaving 16 bases between them. The CDR3 contains 15 residues.

J is TRBJ2-1 and V is TRBV19; 8 bases are a match to TRBD2. Per germline, CDR1 LNHDA and CDR2 SQIVND (reference sequence). This CDR3 comprises 18 residues. J lost 2 bases, V lost 2 bases, and 11 bases had no gene match. The CDR3 sequence: CASSITGGRAGAYNEQFF. CDR3 nucleotides: TGTGCCAGTAGTATAACCGGGGGGCGAGCGGGAGCCTACAATGAGCAGTTCTTC.

The V and J genes are TRBV27 and TRBJ2-1; a weak D match, TRBD2 (6 bases). The CDR3 totals 13 residues. Trimming removed 4 bases from V and 8 bases from J, with 12 bases in between. Germline-derived CDR1 and CDR2 are MNHEY and SMNVEV (reference sequence). The CDR3: CASSYGLMDEQFF. In DNA, the CDR3 is TGTGCCAGCAGTTACGGACTAATGGATGAGCAGTTCTTC.

The CDR3 nucleotides are TGTGCCAGCAGTGAAGACAGGGGGCGAAGAGGTGGCTACACCTTC. It is translated as CASSEDRGRRGGYTF. The genes are TRBV25-1 and TRBJ1-2, with TRBD1 matching 10 bases. V lost 2 bases and J lost 7; bases outside the gene matches: 7. The germline V gene encodes CDR1 MGHDK and CDR2 SYGVNS. The CDR3 spans 15 residues.

The chain couples TRBV7-2 to TRBJ2-7; possible D gene TRBD1, 5 bases. V was cut by 5 bases and J by 4 bases, with 12 bases left in between. The CDR3 loop spans 13 amino acids. Germline CDR1 SGHTA, CDR2 FQGNSA. The CDR3 region has the DNA TGTGCCAGCAGCGTCACAGGAATGTACGAGCAGTACTTC. Its translation: CASSVTGMYEQYF.

The rearrangement uses TRBV15 and TRBJ2-7; 8 nucleotides match TRBD1. The germline V gene has CDR1 LNHNV and CDR2 YYDKDF (reference sequence). The V segment lost 9 bases and the J segment 2 bases; nucleotides outside the gene matches: 6. CDR3 length: 13 residues. CDR3 nucleotide sequence: TGTGCCACGGGGACAGGTATTACCTACGAGCAGTACTTC. This codes for CATGTGITYEQYF.

This clone was found once. The chain employs TRBV4-2 and TRBJ2-1; 7 bases fit TRBD2. V trimming: 0 bases; J trimming: 5 bases; junction bases outside the gene matches: 4. Germline CDR1 reads LGHNA; CDR2 reads YNFKEQ. The CDR3 covers 15 residues. The DNA for the CDR3 is TGTGCCAGCAGCCAAGAAGCGGGACTCCACAATGAGCAGTTCTTC. It specifies CASSQEAGLHNEQFF.

This clone was picked up one time. V is TRBV18 and J is TRBJ2-7, with 9 bases matching TRBD1. The CDR3 length is 15 residues. CDR1 and CDR2 (germline): KGHSH, LQKENI. V was clipped by 3 bases and J by 1 base; unmatched bases: 4. The CDR3 sequence: CASSPTGGASYEQYF. DNA of the CDR3: TGTGCCAGCTCACCTACAGGGGGCGCGTCCTACGAGCAGTACTTC.

The chain employs TRBV3-1 (or the pseudogene TRBV3-2) and TRBJ2-1; 12 bases map to TRBD2. Losses at the gene ends were 4 bases for V and 13 bases for J; bases not matched to a gene: 5. Germline CDR1 LGHDT, CDR2 YNNKEL (reference sequence). The CDR3 runs 13 residues. The CDR3 region is CASSPLAGGSQFF. Here the CDR3 DNA reads TGTGCCAGCAGCCCCCTAGCGGGAGGGTCCCAGTTCTTC.

The chain has TRBV27 and TRBJ2-1; D is perhaps TRBD1 (7 bases). The CDR3 sequence is 17 residues long. V was trimmed by 4 bases and J by 5 bases, leaving 21 bases between them. Per germline, CDR1 MNHEY and CDR2 SMNVEV (reference sequence). CDR3 sequence reads: CASSWGVGTAYNNEQFF. CDR3 nucleotides: TGTGCCAGCAGTTGGGGGGTCGGGACAGCATATAACAATGAGCAGTTCTTC.

The J gene is TRBJ2-1, the V gene TRBV11-3; the match to TRBD2 covers 16 bases. V lost 2 bases and J lost 6; bases outside the gene matches: 7. Germline V gives CDR1 SGHNT, CDR2 YENEEA. The CDR3 has 18 residues. CDR3 DNA sequence: TGTGCCAGCAGCTTACTATCCGGGACTAGCGGGAGGGGCAATGAGCAGTTCTTC. It yields the protein CASSLLSGTSGRGNEQFF.

The CDR3 DNA reads as TGTGCCAGCAGCCAACGCTCGTGGACAGGTAGCACAGATACGCAGTATTTT. Amino acid sequence: CASSQRSWTGSTDTQYF. The V call is TRBV3-1 (or the pseudogene TRBV3-2), the J call TRBJ2-3; 7 bases line up with TRBD1. Germline values: CDR1 LGHDT, CDR2 YNNKEL (reference sequence). Germline trimming cut 2 bases from V and 0 bases from J; bases unmatched to any gene: 8. This CDR3 is built from 17 residues.

V usage is TRBV11-2 and J usage is TRBJ1-1; no clear D. The germline CDR1 and CDR2 sequences are SGHAT and FQNNGV. Between the trimmed V and J ends, which lost 5 bases and 0 bases, there was a span of 13 bases. The CDR3 has 15 residues. CDR3 nucleotides: TGTGCCAGCAGCCGAGAGGCGGCGATGAACACTGAAGCTTTCTTT. Its protein is CASSREAAMNTEAFF.

The rearrangement links TRBV9 to TRBJ1-1; tentative D call: TRBD1 (5 bases). The CDR3 sequence is 15 residues long. Per germline, CDR1 SGDLS and CDR2 YYNGEE. Trimming took 1 base from V and 1 from J, leaving 11 bases between them. CDR3 nucleotide sequence: TGTGCCAGCAGCGTACTAACAGGATCGAACACTGAAGCTTTCTTT. Protein product: CASSVLTGSNTEAFF.

The rearrangement links TRBV5-4 to TRBJ2-1, with TRBD1 matching 10 bases. With V trimmed by 3 bases and J by 6 bases, 12 bases remained unmatched. CDR3 size: 17 residues. Germline-derived CDR1 and CDR2 are SGHNT and YYREEE (reference sequence). The CDR3 DNA sequence: TGTGCCAGCAGCTGGGGGGTCGGGACAGGGGAGGTCAATGAGCAGTTCTTC. This sequence encodes CASSWGVGTGEVNEQFF.

The V and J genes are TRBV12-3 or TRBV12-4 and TRBJ2-1; D remains unclear. This CDR3 has 11 amino acids. With 2 bases removed from V and 15 bases from J, the gap between germline ends came to 11 bases. For the CDR3, the DNA is TGTGCCAGCAGTTTACAAGAATCGAGGTTCTTC. Translation: CASSLQESRFF.

The chain carries TRBV3-1 (or the pseudogene TRBV3-2) and TRBJ1-1; D might be TRBD1 (6 bases). CDR3 length: 11 amino acids. The germline CDR1 and CDR2 sequences are LGHDT and YNNKEL (reference sequence). The ends were cut back, 7 bases at V and 10 bases at J, with 13 bases in the middle. The CDR3 region has the DNA TGTGCCAGCACCGCAGGGGTCCGAGCTTTCTTT. Residues: CASTAGVRAFF.

Only one count was recorded for this clone. The chain has TRBV6-4 and TRBJ1-1; 11 bases agree with TRBD1. This CDR3 has 14 residues. V dropped 6 bases and J dropped 4; count of bases not matched to a gene: 4. The V gene's germline CDR1 is MRHNA and CDR2 SNTAGT. In DNA form, the CDR3 reads TGTGCCAGCAGACTGGGACAGGGGGGCACTGAAGCTTTCTTT. Translated: CASRLGQGGTEAFF.

The J gene is TRBJ2-5, the V gene TRBV15, with D uncertain. Trimming removed 4 bases from V and 5 bases from J, with 17 bases in between. The CDR3 length is 15 residues. Germline lookup yields CDR1 LNHNV and CDR2 YYDKDF (reference sequence). The CDR3 DNA sequence: TGTGCCACCAGCACCTCAACCACATGGCGGGAGACCCAGTACTTC. It specifies CATSTSTTWRETQYF.

The chain combines TRBV10-1 with TRBJ2-7, with 7 bases identical to TRBD1. J gave up 10 bases and V 2 bases, and 8 bases lay outside the gene matches. The germline V gene has CDR1 WNHNN and CDR2 SYGVQD (reference sequence). The CDR3 is made up of 13 amino acids. CDR3 loop: CASSETQAGGQYF. The CDR3 DNA follows: TGCGCCAGCAGTGAGACTCAGGCAGGGGGACAGTACTTC.

The chain has TRBV19 and TRBJ2-5; TRBD1 is a possible D gene (5 bases). Germline loops: CDR1 LNHDA, CDR2 SQIVND (reference sequence). The V end was cut by 6 bases, the J end by 2 bases, with 10 bases between. The CDR3 runs to 13 residues. In nucleotides, the CDR3 is TGTGCCAGTAGCCGGACACCGCAAGAGACCCAGTACTTC. It specifies CASSRTPQETQYF.

The chain uses TRBV5-1 and TRBJ2-3; 8 bases match TRBD2. The J segment lost 5 bases and the V segment lost 4 bases, leaving 15 bases of the junction unmatched. Germline V gene sequence: CDR1 SGHRS, CDR2 YFSETQ. There are 17 residues in the CDR3. CDR3 amino acids: CASSDISFSGKEDTQYF. CDR3 DNA sequence: TGCGCCAGCAGCGATATAAGTTTTAGCGGGAAGGAAGATACGCAGTATTTT.

This clone was counted a single time. The chain uses TRBV24-1 and TRBJ1-2; D is unclear. This CDR3 is built from 14 residues. Trimming left V 2 bases short and J 4 bases short, with 10 bases between. Germline V CDR1 and CDR2: KGHDR, SFDVKD. The CDR3 DNA reads as TGTGCCACCAGTGATTCGGAGACGGGCTATGGCTACACCTTC. As protein: CATSDSETGYGYTF.

The chain combines TRBV2 with TRBJ1-6; 9 bases line up with TRBD1. The trim removed 5 bases at V and 6 bases at J, leaving 5 bases unmatched. Germline V lookup: CDR1 SNHLY, CDR2 FYNNEI. This CDR3 region has 15 residues. The CDR3 here is CASSYPGQGNSPLHF. Here the CDR3 DNA reads TGTGCCAGCAGTTACCCGGGACAGGGTAATTCACCCCTCCACTTT.

V usage is TRBV9 and J usage is TRBJ1-1, with D tentatively TRBD1 (6 bases). The CDR3 has 15 residues. V gave up 2 bases and J gave up 1 base, with 12 bases separating them. The germline gives CDR1 SGDLS, CDR2 YYNGEE. CDR3 in DNA: TGTGCCAGCAGCGTGGAGACAGGTTCGAACACTGAAGCTTTCTTT. This encodes CASSVETGSNTEAFF.

This clone was detected only once. The chain links TRBV3-1 (or the pseudogene TRBV3-2) to TRBJ2-2; the match to TRBD2 covers 11 bases. The CDR3 totals 17 residues. Germline V gene lookup returns CDR1 LGHDT and CDR2 YNNKEL (reference sequence). The ends lost 5 bases at V and 0 bases at J; junction bases unmatched: 5. CDR3 DNA sequence: TGTGCCAGCAGCGACCAACTAGCGGGGGCGAACACCGGGGAGCTGTTTTTT. The encoded protein is CASSDQLAGANTGELFF.

This clone has only one observation. This chain connects TRBV3-1 (or the pseudogene TRBV3-2) to TRBJ2-3; maybe TRBD1 (6 bases). The germline V gene encodes CDR1 LGHDT and CDR2 YNNKEL (reference sequence). The CDR3 length is 16 residues. V was trimmed by 4 bases and J by 7 bases, leaving 21 bases between them. The CDR3 reads CASSRGTRSKLYTQYF. The DNA of the CDR3 is TGTGCCAGCAGCCGTGGGACAAGGTCCAAGTTGTATACGCAGTATTTT.

The chain has TRBV14 and TRBJ1-1; D unclear. The germline gives CDR1 SGHDN, CDR2 FVKESK. The CDR3 length is 13 residues. With 3 bases removed from V and 4 bases from J, the gap between germline ends came to 9 bases. CDR3 sequence: CASSQTLGTEAFF. The CDR3 DNA sequence: TGTGCCAGCAGCCAGACTTTGGGCACTGAAGCTTTCTTT.